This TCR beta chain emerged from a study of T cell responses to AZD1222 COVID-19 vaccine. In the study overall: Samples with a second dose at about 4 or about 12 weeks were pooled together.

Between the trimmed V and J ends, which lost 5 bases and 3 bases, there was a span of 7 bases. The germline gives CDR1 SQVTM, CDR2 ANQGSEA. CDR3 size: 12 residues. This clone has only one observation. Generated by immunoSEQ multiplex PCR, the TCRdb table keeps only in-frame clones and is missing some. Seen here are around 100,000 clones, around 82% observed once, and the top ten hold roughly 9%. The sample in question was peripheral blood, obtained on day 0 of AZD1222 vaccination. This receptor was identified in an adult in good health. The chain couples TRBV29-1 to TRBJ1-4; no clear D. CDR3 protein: CSVSRSNEKLFF. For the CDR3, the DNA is TGCAGCGTTTCTCGGTCTAATGAAAAACTGTTTTTT.